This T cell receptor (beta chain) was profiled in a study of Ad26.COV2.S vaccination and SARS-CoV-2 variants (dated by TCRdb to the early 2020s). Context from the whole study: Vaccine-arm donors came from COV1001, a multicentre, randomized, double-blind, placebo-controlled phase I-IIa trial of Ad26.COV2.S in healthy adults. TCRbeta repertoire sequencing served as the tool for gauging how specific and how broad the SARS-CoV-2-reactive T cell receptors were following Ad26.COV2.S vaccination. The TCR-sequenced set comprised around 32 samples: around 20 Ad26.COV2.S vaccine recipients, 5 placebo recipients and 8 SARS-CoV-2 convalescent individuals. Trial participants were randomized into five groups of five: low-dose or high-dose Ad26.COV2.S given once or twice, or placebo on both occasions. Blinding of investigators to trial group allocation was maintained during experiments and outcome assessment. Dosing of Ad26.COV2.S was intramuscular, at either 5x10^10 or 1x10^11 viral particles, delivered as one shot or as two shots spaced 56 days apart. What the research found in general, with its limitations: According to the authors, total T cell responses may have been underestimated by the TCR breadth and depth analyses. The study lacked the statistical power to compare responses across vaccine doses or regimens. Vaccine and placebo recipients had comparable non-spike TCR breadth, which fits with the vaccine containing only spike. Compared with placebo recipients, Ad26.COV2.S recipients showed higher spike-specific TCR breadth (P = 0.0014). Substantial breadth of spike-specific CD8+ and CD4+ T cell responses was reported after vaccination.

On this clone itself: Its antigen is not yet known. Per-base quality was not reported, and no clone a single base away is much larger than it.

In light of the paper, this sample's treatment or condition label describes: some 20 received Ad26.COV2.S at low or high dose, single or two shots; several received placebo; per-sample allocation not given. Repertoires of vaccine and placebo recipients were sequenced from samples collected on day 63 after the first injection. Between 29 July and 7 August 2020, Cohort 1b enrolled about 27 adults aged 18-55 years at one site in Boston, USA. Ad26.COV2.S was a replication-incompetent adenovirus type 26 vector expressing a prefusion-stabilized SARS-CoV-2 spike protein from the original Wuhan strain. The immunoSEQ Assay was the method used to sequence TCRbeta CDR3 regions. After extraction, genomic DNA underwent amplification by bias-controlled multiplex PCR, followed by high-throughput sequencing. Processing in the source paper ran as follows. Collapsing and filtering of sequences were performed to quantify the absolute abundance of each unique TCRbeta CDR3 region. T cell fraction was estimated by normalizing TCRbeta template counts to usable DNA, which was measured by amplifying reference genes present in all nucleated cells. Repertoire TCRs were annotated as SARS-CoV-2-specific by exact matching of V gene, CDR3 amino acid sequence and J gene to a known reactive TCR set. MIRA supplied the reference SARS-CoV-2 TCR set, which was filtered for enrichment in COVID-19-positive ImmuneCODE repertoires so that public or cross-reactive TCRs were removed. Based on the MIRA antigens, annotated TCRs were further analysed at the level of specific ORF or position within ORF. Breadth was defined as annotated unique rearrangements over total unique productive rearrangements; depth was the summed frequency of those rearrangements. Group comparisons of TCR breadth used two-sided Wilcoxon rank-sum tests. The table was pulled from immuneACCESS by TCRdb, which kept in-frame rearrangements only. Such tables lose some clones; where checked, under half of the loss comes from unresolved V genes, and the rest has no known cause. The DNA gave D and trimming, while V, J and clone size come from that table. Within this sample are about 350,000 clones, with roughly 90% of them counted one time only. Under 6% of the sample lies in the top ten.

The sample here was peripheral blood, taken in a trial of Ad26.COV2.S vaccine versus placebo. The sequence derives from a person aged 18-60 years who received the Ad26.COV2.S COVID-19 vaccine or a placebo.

CDR3 reads: CASSWGRDYQETQYF. The sequence in DNA is TGTGCCAGCAGCTGGGGCCGGGACTACCAAGAGACCCAGTACTTC. The chain is assembled from TRBV5-6 and TRBJ2-5; the D gene is perhaps TRBD2, on 6 matching bases. Taken from cysteine to phenylalanine, the CDR3 has 15 residues. The DNA shown is the 45-base CDR3, in frame from base 1. CDR1 and CDR2, looked up from the germline V gene, are SGHDT and YYEEEE. The germline ends are 12 bases apart after V is trimmed by 3 bases and J by 0 bases. Where the CDR3 stops, the reference TRBV5-6 and TRBJ2-5 genes take over; the full variable domain is DAGVTQSPTHLIKTRGQQVTLRCSPKSGHDTVSWYQQALGQGPQFIFQYYEEEERQRGNFPDRFSGHQFPNYSSELNVNALLLGDSALYLCASSWGRDYQETQYFGPGTRLLVL.